What follows is one T cell receptor beta chain and its context. Antigen specificity is unknown. Some clones are missing from TCRdb's copy, which holds only in-frame ones; the method was immunoSEQ multiplex PCR. The sample lists 30,000 or so clones, around three quarters seen once, with 20% to 25% in the top ten. The CDR3 is made up of 12 amino acids. CDR1 and CDR2 (germline): ENHRY, SYGVKD. V was trimmed by 6 bases and J by 5 bases, leaving 11 bases between them. These data come from a study of CD4 T cells in relation to SARS-CoV-2 and coronaviruses. Study results and caveats: No crossreactivity against non-spike viral proteins was tested here.

Before the COVID-19 pandemic, during about 2011-2019, CD4+ T cells were taken from unexposed donors. The cells were cultured for about ten days before CD4+ T cells were isolated. As cell numbers allowed, unexposed-donor CD4+ T cells faced SARS-CoV-2 S/N and four cold-coronavirus spikes. Some 1.9 million PBMCs per well were cultured with roughly 10 IU/ml IL-2. The genes are TRBV10-3 and TRBJ2-7, with D perhaps TRBD1 (5 bases). The clonotype was recovered from a human donor in good health. Material: CD4+ T cells from PBMCs, cultured in vitro. The CDR3 DNA sequence: TGTGCCATCAGGGAAACAGGAGACGAGCAGTACTTC. This encodes CAIRETGDEQYF.